This entry concerns a single TCR beta chain. Researchers took RNA transcripts and amplified the TCR beta CDR3 regions from them. Initially, a first-round RT-PCR of the TCR CDR3 employed the HTBI primer set. TCRdb used MiXCR to reprocess the multiplex PCR reads, holding one entry per CDR3 protein. The data hold roughly 640,000 distinct CDR3 sequences, with approximately 16% observed a single time. Patients affected by ophthalmopathy presented a Clinical Activity Score of at least 3, a NOSPECS grade of at least 4, and disease duration below 3 months. Exclusion of a patient resulted from uncontrolled infection, other autoimmune disease, pregnancy or lactation. Clinical symptoms, serum thyroxine and TRAb, thyroid ultrasound and orbital computed tomography together formed the diagnostic basis. This sample was taken from a study of T cells in Graves' hyperthyroidism and ophthalmopathy. About the study: Sampling of peripheral blood happened at initial diagnosis, prior to any treatment.

The germline CDR1 and CDR2 sequences are MNHEY and SVGEGT. The length of the CDR3 is 16 residues. V lost 2 bases to trimming and J lost 2 bases; unmatched junction nucleotides: 6. The TCR was taken from a middle-aged woman with Graves' ophthalmopathy. Sequencing was done on a sample of blood. This chain links TRBV6-2 or TRBV6-3 with TRBJ1-3, with 7 nucleotides matching TRBD1. CDR3 sequence reads: CASSYRDSGTGNTIYF. The CDR3 DNA reads TGTGCCAGCAGTTACCGGGACAGCGGAACTGGAAACACCATATATTTT.